What follows describes a single TCR beta chain. This clonotype was counted only a few times. Its antigen specificity is not known. No much larger clone is present one base from it, and per-base qualities are unavailable. Sample time point, as interpreted from the label and publication: persistent/refractory GD, antithyroid drugs over 5 years with positive TRAb. For both TCR sequencing and RNA sequencing, RNA was extracted from PBMCs in TRIzol. The diagnosis of Graves' disease followed American Thyroid Association guidelines. Patients were recruited from an endocrinology department in Xi'an, China. Each patient gave about 9.1 milliliters of peripheral blood, collected in an EDTA anticoagulant tube. PBMCs were isolated by Ficoll Paque Plus density gradient separation without further T cell sorting. An Agilent 2100 Bioanalyzer and agarose gel were used to assess RNA quality, and a NanoDrop 2000 was used to measure RNA concentration.

Taken from the germline V gene, the CDR1 and CDR2 loops are MNHEY and SVGEGT. Cut back by 7 bases and 1 base, the V and J ends lie 13 bases apart. The CDR3, from cysteine to phenylalanine, totals 14 residues. Kept here is only the CDR3 DNA, which spans 42 bases and is read in frame from base 1. This record comes from a study of regulatory T cells in long-lasting Graves disease (dated by TCRdb to about 2021). About the full investigation: To count as having persistent Graves' disease, a patient had to have received antithyroid drug treatment for over 5 years with TSH receptor autoantibodies remaining persistently positive. Patients with persistent Graves' disease were compared with patients with newly diagnosed Graves' disease using TCR sequencing and RNA sequencing of peripheral blood. The study took place in China and was registered as a clinical trial. In the clinical cohort, patients with persistent Graves' disease had used antithyroid drugs for an average of about 10.3 years. A total of around 35 samples underwent TCR sequencing: about 13 from persistent and approximately 20 from newly diagnosed Graves' disease patients. Overall study results and their limits: As a limitation, the authors acknowledged that the small sample size may reduce accuracy. Sequencing and analysis were restricted to the TCR beta chain. Because the primary lesion, thyroid tissue, could not be accessed, the study looked at peripheral blood alone. A larger number of public clonotypes was shared among persistent patients (approximately 2,600) than among newly diagnosed patients (about 990). Preferential use of TRBV28, TRBJ1-2 and TRBJ2-5 was observed in persistent disease, whereas TRBV20-1 and TRBJ2-1 were favored in newly diagnosed disease. Compared with newly diagnosed patients, persistent Graves' disease patients had lower TCR Shannon entropy and fewer highly expanded clones, which suggests clonal expansion.

Library preparation used multiplex PCR. The sequencer listed for this sample is Illumina HiSeq 4000. TCR beta libraries were built with iRepertoire HTBI primers and Arm-PCR amplification of CDR3 regions. Gel purification was performed on PCR products prior to sequencing. Turning to the authors' computational methods: Across samples, roughly 60 TRBV and 14 TRBJ segments were identified and used for gene usage analysis of CDR3 amino acid clonotypes. Filtered high-quality paired reads were merged into contigs using COPE and FqMerger. Contigs were aligned with BLAST to IMGT TRBV, TRBD and TRBJ reference genes, and CDR3 was defined per IMGT. Any clonotype with a frequency above 0.1% was classified as a highly expanded clone. Repertoire diversity was measured by Shannon entropy, and V-J evenness by the Gini coefficient. Public clonotypes were defined as clonotypes shared by more than one individual. TCRdb reanalyzed the raw reads on its own, using fastp at Q25 for trimming and MiXCR for clone calling, and kept in-frame beta chains. Rows with one shared CDR3 protein collapse into an entry with the most common genes and DNA. TCRdb, not the original authors, processed these V and J calls. The table for this sample lists 500,000 to 800,000 distinct CDR3 sequences; about 30% of them were counted only once. 42% of the sample comes from the top ten.

Source: peripheral blood mononuclear cells (PBMCs), taken when the disease was refractory, from a patient treated with antithyroid drugs. The rearrangement combines TRBV6-2 or TRBV6-3 with TRBJ1-1, with TRBD1 as a weak D call on 5 bases. This TCR came from a female donor with Graves disease. The sequence in DNA is TGTGCCAGCACCCAGGGTTGGGAGAACACTGAAGCTTTCTTT. Translated, this gives CASTQGWENTEAFF.